These 23 T cell receptor beta chains originate from one sample sequenced in a study of shared clonotypes between healthy human individuals. In the naive CD8 group, cells lacked CD45RO and were positively selected for CCR7, so terminally differentiated effector memory CD45RA+ cells were left out. The protocol was immunoSEQ multiplex PCR, while the TCRdb copy is restricted to in-frame clones and leaves out a portion. The sample holds millions of clones, 93% seen once. The sample was naive CD8+ T cells from PBMCs. Source of these receptors: a man between 18 and 29 years old in good health. Some clones in this sample may be carry-over from other donors' samples.

The rearrangement links TRBV7-8 to TRBJ2-1; 7 positions agree with TRBD2. The CDR3 runs to 19 residues. CDR1 and CDR2 (germline): SGHVS, FQNEAQ. V lost 5 bases to trimming and J lost 4 bases; unmatched junction nucleotides: 20. As DNA, the CDR3 is TGTGCCAGCAGCCCAACCCTCCCCGGACTAGTGTCGAGGTACAATGAGCAGTTCTTC. It is translated as CASSPTLPGLVSRYNEQFF.

The table lists this clone with a count of one. This sequence joins TRBV15 and TRBJ2-3; possibly TRBD1 or TRBD2 for D (6 bases each). Germline assignment: CDR1 LNHNV and CDR2 YYDKDF (reference sequence). This CDR3 spans 16 amino acids. With 3 bases removed from V and 2 bases from J, the gap between germline ends came to 15 bases. This chain's CDR3 is CATSSRTGGPTDTQYF. The DNA of the CDR3 is TGTGCCACCAGCAGCCGAACTGGGGGGCCCACAGATACGCAGTATTTT.

The chain links TRBV14 to TRBJ2-7; the D is unclear. The length of the CDR3 is 13 residues. CDR1 is SGHDN, CDR2 FVKESK, per germline. The germline V and J ends were trimmed by 4 bases and 5 bases, with 12 bases remaining between them. In DNA, the CDR3 is TGTGCCAGCAGCCCCCGACCTGGGCACGAGCAGTACTTC. Translating it yields CASSPRPGHEQYF.

The chain recombines TRBV4-2 with TRBJ1-3; D is ambiguous. The CDR3 spans 16 residues. V gave up 1 base and J gave up 0 bases, with 10 bases separating them. CDR1 is LGHNA, CDR2 YNFKEQ, per germline. This CDR3 is CASSQGRIVSGNTIYF. CDR3 bases: TGTGCCAGCAGCCAAGGCAGGATTGTCTCTGGAAACACCATATATTTT.

With respect to this clone: The same CDR3 arises from other DNA sequences in this sample as well. The chain employs TRBV2 and TRBJ2-7; D might be TRBD2 (5 bases). This CDR3 has 12 residues. V was shortened by 9 bases and J by 3 bases, with 12 bases between the two germline ends. CDR1 and CDR2 (germline): SNHLY, FYNNEI. CDR3 residues: CASRSSSYEQYF. CDR3 bases: TGTGCCAGTCGCTCTAGCAGCTACGAGCAGTACTTC.

The CDR3 DNA is TGTGCCAGCAGCGAAAGGGAGGTGTCTGATGAGCAGTTCTTC. Its protein is CASSEREVSDEQFF. V gene TRBV7-9 combines with J gene TRBJ2-1, with D perhaps TRBD2 (6 bases). The V gene lost 5 bases and the J gene lost 8 bases, with 16 bases spanning the gap. The germline V gene has CDR1 SEHNR and CDR2 FQNEAQ (reference sequence). This CDR3 has 14 residues.

A word on this clone: Other nucleotide sequences from this sample produce the same CDR3. The chain has TRBV9 and TRBJ2-3, with D possibly matching TRBD1 (6 bases). The CDR3 has 15 residues. V lost 0 bases to trimming and J lost 0 bases, with 8 bases between them. Germline CDR1 reads SGDLS; CDR2 reads YYNGEE. As DNA, the CDR3 is TGTGCCAGCAGCGTAGGGACAGTTAGCACAGATACGCAGTATTTT. This codes for CASSVGTVSTDTQYF.

This clone has more than one count but fewer than ten. This rearrangement joins TRBV29-1 to TRBJ1-1; 9 nucleotides line up with TRBD1. J was trimmed by 2 bases and V by 0 bases; bases with no gene match: 7. The CDR3 length is 16 residues. Germline lookup yields CDR1 SQVTM and CDR2 ANQGSEA. The CDR3 loop reads CSVEDPFTGGNTEAFF. The CDR3 DNA sequence: TGCAGCGTTGAAGATCCCTTTACAGGGGGCAACACTGAAGCTTTCTTT. Full variable domain (missing parts from reference TRBV29-1 and TRBJ1-1): SAVISQKPSRDICQRGTSLTIQCQVDSQVTMMFWYRQQPGQSLTLIATANQGSEATYESGFVIDKFPISRPNLTFSTLTVSNMSPEDSSIYLCSVEDPFTGGNTEAFFGQGTRLTVV.

The V gene is TRBV18, the J gene TRBJ2-1; TRBD1 or TRBD2 may be the D gene (5 bases each). The CDR3 loop spans 16 amino acids. V was shortened by 3 bases and J by 6 bases, with 18 bases between the two germline ends. Per the germline V gene, CDR1 is KGHSH and CDR2 is LQKENI. The CDR3 sequence is CASSPSRDGRLNEQFF. The CDR3 DNA reads as TGTGCCAGCTCACCTTCCCGGGACGGAAGGCTCAATGAGCAGTTCTTC.

The chain joins TRBV6-1 to TRBJ1-3; TRBD1 matches 7 bases. V shed 6 bases, J shed 4 bases, and the junction held 6 bases outside the gene matches. The germline V gene has CDR1 MNHNS and CDR2 SASEGT. The CDR3 length is 14 residues. The CDR3, as DNA: TGTGCCAGCAGCGGAACAGGGGCAGGAAACACCATATATTTT. As protein: CASSGTGAGNTIYF.

This clone has more than one count but fewer than ten. The J gene is TRBJ1-1, the V gene TRBV9; the D is unclear. The CDR3 is 17 residues long. V was cut by 0 bases and J by 6 bases, with 21 bases left in between. Looked up from germline, CDR1 is SGDLS and CDR2 is YYNGEE. The CDR3 DNA reads as TGTGCCAGCAGCGTAGTGCCGAACCGGGCCCCCAATGCTGAAGCTTTCTTT. Translation gives CASSVVPNRAPNAEAFF.

This chain connects TRBV28 to TRBJ2-1, with a weak D call TRBD2 (6 bases). Germline-derived CDR1 and CDR2 are MDHEN and SYDVKM. The V and J ends lost 8 bases and 8 bases respectively, with 16 bases between them. The CDR3 sequence is 13 residues long. The CDR3: CASYGGDVHEQFF. The CDR3 nucleotides read TGTGCCAGCTACGGAGGGGATGTCCATGAGCAGTTCTTC.

The CDR3 protein is CASSSGTGHSYEQYF. CDR3 nucleotides: TGTGCCAGCAGCTCAGGGACAGGGCACTCCTACGAGCAGTACTTC. The chain carries TRBV7-2 and TRBJ2-7, with 9 positions matching TRBD1. Trimming at V came to 4 bases and at J to 0 bases, leaving 4 bases not matched to a gene. The CDR3 has 15 residues. Germline V gives CDR1 SGHTA, CDR2 FQGNSA.

J is TRBJ2-3 and V is TRBV11-2; either TRBD1 or TRBD2 may supply D (6 bases each). CDR3 size: 14 residues. Germline assignment: CDR1 SGHAT and CDR2 FQNNGV. V lost 4 bases, J lost 4 bases, and 12 bases lay in between. CDR3 region: CASSSPGGADTQYF. In nucleotides, the CDR3 is TGTGCCAGCAGCTCCCCCGGGGGCGCAGATACGCAGTATTTT.

This clone came up once. This chain connects TRBV4-2 to TRBJ1-2; D call uncertain. Trimming removed 3 bases from V and 3 bases from J, with 29 bases in between. There are 20 residues in the CDR3. Germline V CDR1 and CDR2: LGHNA, YNFKEQ. Written as DNA, the CDR3 is TGTGCCAGCAGCCAGCCGCCTGCGGACGGACGGACTATTCTTGACTATGGCTACACCTTC. This sequence encodes CASSQPPADGRTILDYGYTF.

The chain recombines TRBV27 with TRBJ2-7; D remains ambiguous. Trimming shortened V by 5 bases and J by 2 bases, and 16 bases separated the two germline ends. The CDR3 extends over 15 amino acids. CDR1 and CDR2 (germline): MNHEY, SMNVEV (reference sequence). The CDR3 bases are TGTGCCAGCAGTGTACAGCGCGCGGCTGCCTACGAGCAGTACTTC. It specifies CASSVQRAAAYEQYF.

The J gene is TRBJ2-1, the V gene TRBV7-8, with D possibly TRBD2 on 5 matching bases. CDR1 and CDR2 (germline): SGHVS, FQNEAQ. V lost 5 bases and J 5 bases, leaving 13 bases between the germline ends. The CDR3 loop spans 14 amino acids. This chain's CDR3 is CASSPDGKNNEQFF. CDR3 DNA: TGTGCCAGCAGCCCGGACGGGAAAAACAATGAGCAGTTCTTC.

V and J are TRBV27 and TRBJ1-5; 8 bases agree with TRBD1. J was trimmed by 7 bases and V by 6 bases; bases with no gene match: 17. Germline loops: CDR1 MNHEY, CDR2 SMNVEV (reference sequence). The CDR3 consists of 17 residues. The CDR3 coding sequence is TGTGCCAGCAGACCCATATTCAGGGGGCCAGGGAGACAGCCCCAGCATTTT. Protein sequence: CASRPIFRGPGRQPQHF.

The chain recombines TRBV4-1 with TRBJ1-2; 8 bases are shared with TRBD1. In germline, CDR1 is MGHRA, CDR2 YSYEKL. J was trimmed by 3 bases and V by 7 bases; bases with no gene match: 4. The CDR3 sequence is 13 residues long. The CDR3 bases are TGCGCCAGCACGCCGGACAGGGACTATGGCTACACCTTC. Translation: CASTPDRDYGYTF.

V is TRBV2 and J is TRBJ2-6; no clear D. V lost 2 bases to trimming and J lost 0 bases, with 11 bases between them. The CDR3 is made up of 17 amino acids. Looked up from germline, CDR1 is SNHLY and CDR2 is FYNNEI. The CDR3 region has the DNA TGTGCCAGCAGTGAACGCACCCCCCTCTCTGGGGCCAACGTCCTGACTTTC. It specifies CASSERTPLSGANVLTF.

The chain is built from TRBV6-1 and TRBJ1-1; D is uncertain. Germline CDR1 reads MNHNS; CDR2 reads SASEGT. V gave up 2 bases and J gave up 1 base, with 5 bases separating them. The CDR3 has 13 amino acids. The CDR3 DNA follows: TGTGCCAGCAGTGAACACAAGAACACTGAAGCTTTCTTT. Translated: CASSEHKNTEAFF.

This sequence joins TRBV27 and TRBJ1-1; 7 bases map to TRBD1. Germline values: CDR1 MNHEY, CDR2 SMNVEV (reference sequence). With V trimmed by 0 bases and J by 5 bases, 6 bases remained unmatched. CDR3 length equals 15 residues. As DNA, the CDR3 is TGTGCCAGCAGTTTATCGTACAGGGGCGGAACTGAAGCTTTCTTT. Encoded protein: CASSLSYRGGTEAFF.

The chain is built from TRBV7-2 and TRBJ2-1; 7 bases map to TRBD2. The ends lost 1 base at V and 4 bases at J; junction bases unmatched: 13. This CDR3 comprises 18 residues. Germline V gene data show CDR1 as SGHTA and CDR2 as FQGNSA. The CDR3 spells CASSLGREAGAPYNEQFF. CDR3 sequence (DNA): TGTGCCAGCAGCTTAGGTCGTGAGGCGGGAGCCCCGTACAATGAGCAGTTCTTC.